The clone carrying this T cell receptor beta chain was recorded a few times. Time point described: pre-sensitization, week 0. Treatment specified: therapeutic diphenylcyclopropenone sensitization with weekly scalp DPC. RNA extraction used unfractionated whole blood as the source of total RNA. This record comes from a study of human T cells and chemical hapten exposure. Germline CDR1 and CDR2: SGHTA and FQGNSA. Trimming shortened V by 5 bases and J by 3 bases, and 17 bases separated the two germline ends. This CDR3 spans 15 amino acids. Original handling: The number of TCRs in each sample had a median of about 96,000 and spanned about 20,000 to 690,600. TCRdb fed the RACE reads into MiXCR, producing one record per CDR3 protein. TCRdb's processing, not the authors' own work, is the source of the V and J calls. The sample has around 33,000 distinct CDR3 sequences, more than 10% seen once.

This chain links TRBV7-2 with TRBJ2-7; D possibly corresponds to TRBD2 (5 bases). Source: whole blood, taken in connection with sensitization to the hapten diphenylcyclopropenone (DPC). The sequence was obtained from a woman in her forties with alopecia areata. Some clones in this sample may be carry-over from other donors' samples. The CDR3 coding sequence is TGTGCCAGCAGCGTGCGCCCGAGACTAAACTACGAGCAGTACTTC. Translated: CASSVRPRLNYEQYF.